This T cell receptor (beta chain) was recorded in a study of human T cells and chemical hapten exposure. As for time point: healthy volunteer bleed at 2 weeks. From whole blood left unfractionated, total RNA was extracted. TCRdb redid the calling of the RACE reads with MiXCR, one entry per CDR3 protein. The repertoire consists of around 130,000 distinct CDR3 sequences, with approximately 9.5% occurring once and the leading ten covering roughly 2%. The TCR was taken from a male donor in good health. Some clones in this sample may be carry-over from other donors' samples. Specimen: whole blood.

The CDR3 nucleotides are TGCGCCAGCAGCTTGGTCGGGACAGGGAACGAGCAGTACTTC. It specifies CASSLVGTGNEQYF. This chain uses TRBV5-1 with TRBJ2-7, with TRBD1 matching over 9 bases. Losses at the gene ends were 0 bases for V and 5 bases for J; bases not matched to a gene: 3. From germline, CDR1 is SGHRS and CDR2 YFSETQ. The CDR3 has 14 residues.